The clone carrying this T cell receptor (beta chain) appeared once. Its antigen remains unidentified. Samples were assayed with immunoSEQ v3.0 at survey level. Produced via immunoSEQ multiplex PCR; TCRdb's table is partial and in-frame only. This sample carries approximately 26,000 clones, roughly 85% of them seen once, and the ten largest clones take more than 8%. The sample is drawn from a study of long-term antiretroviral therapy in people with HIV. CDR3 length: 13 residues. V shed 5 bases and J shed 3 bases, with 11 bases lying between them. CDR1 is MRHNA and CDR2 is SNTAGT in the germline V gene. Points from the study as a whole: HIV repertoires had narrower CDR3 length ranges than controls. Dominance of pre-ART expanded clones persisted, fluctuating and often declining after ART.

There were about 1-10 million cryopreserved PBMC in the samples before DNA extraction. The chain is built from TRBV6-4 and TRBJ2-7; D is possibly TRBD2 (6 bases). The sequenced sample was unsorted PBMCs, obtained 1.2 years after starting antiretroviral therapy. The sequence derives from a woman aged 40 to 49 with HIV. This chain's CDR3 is CASSLREDYEQYF. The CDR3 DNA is TGTGCCAGCAGTCTCAGGGAGGACTACGAGCAGTACTTC.